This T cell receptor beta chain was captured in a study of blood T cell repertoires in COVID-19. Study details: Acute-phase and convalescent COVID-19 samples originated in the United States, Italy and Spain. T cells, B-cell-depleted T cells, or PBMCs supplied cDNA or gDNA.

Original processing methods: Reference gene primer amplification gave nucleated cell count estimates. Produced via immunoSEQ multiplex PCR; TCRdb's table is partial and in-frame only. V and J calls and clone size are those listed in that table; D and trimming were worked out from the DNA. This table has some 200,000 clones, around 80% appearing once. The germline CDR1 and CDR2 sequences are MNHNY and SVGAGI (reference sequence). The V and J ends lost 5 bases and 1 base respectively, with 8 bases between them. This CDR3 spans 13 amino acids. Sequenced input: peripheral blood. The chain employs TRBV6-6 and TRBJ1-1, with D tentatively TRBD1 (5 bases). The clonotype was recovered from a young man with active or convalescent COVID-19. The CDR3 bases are TGTGCCAGCAGTGGACATAGGAACACTGAAGCTTTCTTT. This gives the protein CASSGHRNTEAFF.